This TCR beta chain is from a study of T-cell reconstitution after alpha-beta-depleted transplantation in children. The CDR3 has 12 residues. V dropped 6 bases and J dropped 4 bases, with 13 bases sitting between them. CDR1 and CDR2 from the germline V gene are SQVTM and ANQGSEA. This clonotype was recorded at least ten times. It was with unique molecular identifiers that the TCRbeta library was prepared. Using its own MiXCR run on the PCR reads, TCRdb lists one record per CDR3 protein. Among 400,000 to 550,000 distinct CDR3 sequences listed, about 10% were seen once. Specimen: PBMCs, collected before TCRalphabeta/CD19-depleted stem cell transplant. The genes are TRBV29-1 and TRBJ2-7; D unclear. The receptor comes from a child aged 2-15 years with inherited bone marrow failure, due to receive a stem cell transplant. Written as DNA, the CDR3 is TGCAGCGTCGCCCGGACGGAATACGAGCAGTACTTC. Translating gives CSVARTEYEQYF.